A single sample gave rise to the 27 T cell receptor beta chains below, sequenced in a study of blood T cells in healthy people across ages. Together with a sample-barcoded 5' primer, a J-beta primer mix was included in a second PCR lasting roughly 7 to 11 cycles. MiXCR, applied by TCRdb to the 5' RACE reads, yields one record per CDR3 protein. The sample lists some 760,000 distinct CDR3 sequences; about 25% were seen once. The sample was also reused in another study, on T cells of mothers and their children.

The sequencing input was blood. Every receptor here comes from a boy younger than 18 in good health.

CDR3 DNA sequence: TGCGCCAGCAGCCATACTTACTCCGGGACTAGCGCCTACGAGCAGTACTTC. This gives the protein CASSHTYSGTSAYEQYF. The rearrangement links TRBV4-1 to TRBJ2-7, with 10 nucleotides matching TRBD2. Germline V gene sequence: CDR1 MGHRA, CDR2 YSYEKL. The CDR3 has 17 residues. The junction had 10 bases not matched to a gene; V was cut back by 3 bases and J by 2 bases.

V gene TRBV6-2 or TRBV6-3 combines with J gene TRBJ2-5; no definite D call. Near its end, the DNA agrees better with TRBJ2-1, so the J call may be wrong. Germline assignment: CDR1 MNHEY and CDR2 SVGEGT. The CDR3 contains 11 residues. CDR3 protein: CASSPYIGQFF. The CDR3 nucleotides are TGTGCCAGCAGTCCTTACATTGGGCAGTTCTTC.

The rearrangement uses TRBV12-3 or TRBV12-4 and TRBJ1-4, with no clear D. The V and J ends lost 6 bases and 2 bases respectively, with 10 bases between them. The CDR3 loop spans 14 amino acids. CDR3 residues: CASRFGSTNEKLFF. For the CDR3, the DNA is TGTGCCAGCAGATTCGGAAGTACTAATGAAAAACTGTTTTTT.

This clonotype was seen a handful of times. CDR3 residues: CASSLADRSEQYF. The CDR3, as DNA: TGTGCCAGCAGTTTAGCGGACAGGAGCGAGCAGTACTTC. V is TRBV12-3 or TRBV12-4 and J is TRBJ2-7, with 7 bases matching TRBD1. CDR3 length: 13 amino acids. The junction had 2 bases not matched to a gene; V was cut back by 0 bases and J by 6 bases.

This clonotype has more than one count but fewer than ten. V gene TRBV14 combines with J gene TRBJ2-5; 14 bases map to TRBD2. Germline lookup yields CDR1 SGHDN and CDR2 FVKESK. This CDR3 region has 16 residues. With 4 bases clipped from V and 11 bases from J, the junction kept 12 bases outside the gene matches. CDR3 region: CASSRLGTSGGLEQYF. In DNA, the CDR3 is TGTGCCAGCAGCCGCCTAGGGACTAGCGGGGGACTGGAGCAGTACTTC.

The gene calls are TRBV28 and TRBJ1-5; a weak D match, TRBD1 (5 bases). The germline gives CDR1 MDHEN, CDR2 SYDVKM. This CDR3 is 15 amino acids long. V lost 5 bases to trimming and J lost 4 bases, with 15 bases between them. CDR3 nucleotides: TGTGCCAGCAGTGAGACAGACTACAGGAATCAGCCCCAGCATTTT. It translates to CASSETDYRNQPQHF.

The chain uses TRBV15 and TRBJ2-6; 7 bases fit TRBD1. The germline CDR1 and CDR2 sequences are LNHNV and YYDKDF (reference sequence). CDR3 length equals 16 residues. Trimming removed 4 bases from V and 2 bases from J; junction bases left unmatched: 5. The CDR3 bases are TGTGCCACCAGCAAGGACAGGAACACTGGGGCCAACGTCCTGACTTTC. The encoded protein is CATSKDRNTGANVLTF.

The chain employs TRBV6-5 and TRBJ2-2; D is undetermined. The CDR3 length is 13 residues. V lost 0 bases and J lost 6, with 5 bases in between. CDR1 MNHEY and CDR2 SVGAGI come from the germline V gene. The CDR3 protein is CASSYSPSGELFF. DNA for the CDR3: TGTGCCAGCAGTTACTCCCCGTCCGGGGAGCTGTTTTTT.

This chain connects TRBV5-1 to TRBJ2-1; tentatively, D is TRBD1 or TRBD2 (5 bases each). Germline V CDR1 and CDR2: SGHRS, YFSETQ. The CDR3 runs to 16 residues. Trimming removed 0 bases at V and 0 bases at J, with 10 bases between. The CDR3 nucleotides read TGCGCCAGCAGCTTGGCTCCCGGGACCTCCTACAATGAGCAGTTCTTC. Protein: CASSLAPGTSYNEQFF.

This clonotype showed up just a few times. The chain carries TRBV10-3 and TRBJ2-1; 10 bases fit TRBD1. The germline CDR1 and CDR2 sequences are ENHRY and SYGVKD. V dropped 10 bases and J dropped 15; count of bases not matched to a gene: 12. There are 12 residues in the CDR3. CDR3 coding DNA: TGTGCCACCGGGACAGGGGAAGTTAACTCGTTCTTC. Amino acids: CATGTGEVNSFF.

The rearrangement links TRBV12-3 or TRBV12-4 to TRBJ2-1; D is unclear. CDR3 size: 18 residues. Trimming removed 6 bases at V and 0 bases at J, with 21 bases between. The CDR3 DNA sequence: TGTGCCAGCAGCTTAAGCCCCGGAGTAGGCCGCTCCTACAATGAGCAGTTCTTC. Residues: CASSLSPGVGRSYNEQFF.

This clonotype was seen a few times. The rearrangement joins TRBV27 to TRBJ2-3; no firm D call. CDR1 MNHEY and CDR2 SMNVEV come from the germline V gene (reference sequence). V was clipped by 7 bases and J by 0 bases, with 11 bases between them. The CDR3 has 14 residues. The CDR3 region has the DNA TGTGCCAGCACCGTCATAGGAAGCACAGATACGCAGTATTTT. As protein: CASTVIGSTDTQYF.

The table lists this clonotype with a few counts. V and J are TRBV29-1 and TRBJ2-3; D is possibly TRBD2 (6 bases). Trimming cost V 4 bases and J 2 bases, with 10 bases left between them. CDR1 SQVTM and CDR2 ANQGSEA come from the germline V gene. The CDR3 is 13 residues long. The CDR3 region is CSVVADNTDTQYF. The CDR3 DNA follows: TGCAGCGTTGTAGCGGACAACACAGATACGCAGTATTTT.

This clonotype was counted a few times. The chain couples TRBV10-3 to TRBJ2-2, with 7 positions matching TRBD1. There are 15 residues in the CDR3. Trimming removed 3 bases from V and 4 bases from J; junction bases left unmatched: 5. From germline, CDR1 is ENHRY and CDR2 SYGVKD. CDR3: CAISDDRAITGELFF. The CDR3 DNA is TGTGCCATCAGTGACGACAGGGCCATCACCGGGGAGCTGTTTTTT.

J is TRBJ2-3 and V is TRBV5-1, with 8 bases aligning to TRBD2. The CDR3 covers 15 residues. Germline CDR1 reads SGHRS; CDR2 reads YFSETQ. V lost 0 bases, J lost 4 bases, and 4 bases stayed unmatched. The CDR3 nucleotides are TGCGCCAGCAGCTTGGCCGGGAGGGTGCCAGATACGCAGTATTTT. Encoded protein: CASSLAGRVPDTQYF.

The CDR3 here is CASSQDRNRVEETQYF. The CDR3 DNA follows: TGTGCCAGCAGCCAAGATCGCAACAGGGTCGAGGAGACCCAGTACTTC. The V call is TRBV14, the J call TRBJ2-5; TRBD1 might be the D (6 bases). Germline-derived CDR1 and CDR2 are SGHDN and FVKESK. The CDR3 is made up of 16 amino acids. The V and J ends lost 0 bases and 5 bases respectively, with 16 bases between them.

This rearrangement joins TRBV27 to TRBJ2-6; possibly TRBD1 for D (6 bases). The V and J ends lost 4 bases and 0 bases respectively, with 10 bases between them. The CDR3 is made up of 16 amino acids. The V gene's germline CDR1 is MNHEY and CDR2 SMNVEV (reference sequence). The CDR3 DNA sequence: TGTGCCAGCAGTTCGACAGGCGTCTCTGGGGCCAACGTCCTGACTTTC. This gives the protein CASSSTGVSGANVLTF.

The chain couples TRBV6-6 to TRBJ2-5; 9 nucleotides line up with TRBD2. CDR1 is MNHNY and CDR2 is SVGAGI in the germline V gene (reference sequence). This CDR3 region has 16 residues. Trimming took 2 bases from V and 4 from J; bases not matched to a gene: 8. The CDR3 spells CASSYGAGGPSETQYF. CDR3 nucleotides: TGTGCCAGCAGTTACGGGGCGGGAGGGCCATCAGAGACCCAGTACTTC.

This chain uses TRBV5-1 with TRBJ1-2; D is unclear. Trimming removed 0 bases at V and 2 bases at J, with 11 bases between. The CDR3 loop spans 15 amino acids. Germline CDR1 reads SGHRS; CDR2 reads YFSETQ. The CDR3 coding sequence is TGCGCCAGCAGCTTGGAAGGTGGCAGCAACTATGGCTACACCTTC. Translated: CASSLEGGSNYGYTF.

The sample holds a few counts of this clonotype. CDR3 sequence (DNA): TGCGCCAGCAGCTTGGGCGGACTAGCTCGGAATGAGCAGTTCTTC. Translation: CASSLGGLARNEQFF. The gene calls are TRBV5-1 and TRBJ2-1, with TRBD2 matching over 8 bases. Trimming took 0 bases from V and 7 from J; bases not matched to a gene: 6. Germline assignment: CDR1 SGHRS and CDR2 YFSETQ. This CDR3 comprises 15 residues.

This clonotype was seen only once. The rearrangement joins TRBV20-1 to TRBJ2-4; the D gene could be TRBD1 or TRBD2 (5 bases each). Germline CDR1 reads DFQATT; CDR2 reads SNEGSKA (reference sequence). The V and J ends lost 0 bases and 0 bases respectively, with 12 bases between them. The CDR3 is 16 residues long. The CDR3 bases are TGCAGTGCTAGAGATGATTTGGGGACAGCCAAAAACATTCAGTACTTC. This codes for CSARDDLGTAKNIQYF.

This chain joins TRBV7-9 and TRBJ2-7, with 8 bases matching TRBD2. The germline V gene encodes CDR1 SEHNR and CDR2 FQNEAQ (reference sequence). CDR3 length: 14 amino acids. With V trimmed by 5 bases and J by 5 bases, 8 bases remained unmatched. CDR3 protein: CASSPEREWHEQYF. For the CDR3, the DNA is TGTGCCAGCAGCCCAGAGCGGGAGTGGCACGAGCAGTACTTC.

This clonotype appeared a few times. The V gene is TRBV7-2, the J gene TRBJ1-1; D gene ambiguous. The germline CDR1 and CDR2 sequences are SGHTA and FQGNSA. The V and J ends lost 0 bases and 9 bases respectively, with 8 bases between them. CDR3 length equals 12 residues. The CDR3: CASSLANRQAFF. The DNA of the CDR3 is TGTGCCAGCAGCTTAGCTAATAGGCAAGCTTTCTTT.

This clonotype came up a few times. DNA of the CDR3: TGCAGTGCTAGCGCCAGTTGGGGAGGGTCCTACGAGCAGTACTTC. It codes for CSASASWGGSYEQYF. The chain combines TRBV20-1 with TRBJ2-7; 7 bases agree with TRBD2. The V gene end was trimmed by 3 bases and the J gene end by 1 base; junction bases not matched to a gene: 9. Looked up from germline, CDR1 is DFQATT and CDR2 is SNEGSKA (reference sequence). This CDR3 is 15 amino acids long.

This clonotype showed up just a few times. The chain combines TRBV25-1 with TRBJ2-1; 7 bases are shared with TRBD2. V was clipped by 6 bases and J by 6 bases; unmatched bases: 5. Germline V gene data show CDR1 as MGHDK and CDR2 as SYGVNS. CDR3 size: 13 residues. The CDR3, as DNA: TGTGCCAGCAGCGGGGGGACCTCCAATGAGCAGTTCTTC. It is translated as CASSGGTSNEQFF.

The chain couples TRBV5-5 to TRBJ1-1; the D is unclear. Between the trimmed V and J ends, which lost 0 bases and 0 bases, there was a span of 9 bases. This CDR3 region has 15 residues. Germline V lookup: CDR1 SGHKS, CDR2 YYEKEE (reference sequence). The CDR3 DNA is TGTGCCAGCAGCTTGGTCCCAGCTATGAACACTGAAGCTTTCTTT. Amino acid sequence: CASSLVPAMNTEAFF.

This clonotype was seen a few times. V and J are TRBV5-1 and TRBJ2-5; possibly TRBD2 for D (5 bases). The J call may be wrong; the DNA end is better matched by TRBJ2-7. Germline CDR1 SGHRS, CDR2 YFSETQ. This CDR3 region has 14 residues. CDR3 residues: CASSSAAGSYEQYF. The CDR3 DNA follows: TGCGCCAGCAGCTCGGCCGCGGGCTCCTACGAGCAGTACTTC.